These 4 T cell receptor beta chains were all obtained from the same sample, sequenced in a study of monozygotic twins with inflammatory bowel disease. TCRdb reprocessed the 5' RACE reads, with one entry per CDR3 protein and no DNA. Its clone listing holds 330,000 or so distinct CDR3 sequences. What was sequenced was blood. The receptor source for this set is a human donor with ulcerative colitis or Crohn's disease, or a healthy co-twin of an affected twin (not recorded which).

J is TRBJ1-2 and V is TRBV7-9. There are 13 residues in the CDR3. Germline assignment: CDR1 SEHNR and CDR2 FQNEAQ (reference sequence). CDR3 loop: CASSEAAVYGYTF.

The chain combines TRBV7-7 with TRBJ2-5; the D call from TCRdb, TRBD1, cannot be confirmed without DNA. There are 16 residues in the CDR3. From germline, CDR1 is SSHAT and CDR2 FNYEAQ (reference sequence). Here the CDR3 reads CASSLARTGSQETQYF.

The chain combines TRBV20-1 with TRBJ1-4; the D gene TCRdb calls, TRBD1, cannot be checked with no DNA. Germline-derived CDR1 and CDR2 are DFQATT and SNEGSKA (reference sequence). CDR3 size: 11 residues. This CDR3 reads CSARQGEKLFF.

V usage is TRBV18 and J usage is TRBJ2-7; as DNA is missing, the TRBD2 call by TCRdb cannot be tested. CDR1 and CDR2 (germline): KGHSH, LQKENI. This CDR3 has 16 residues. CDR3 region: CASSPRTTLGNYEQYF.